Described below is a single TCR beta chain sequence and its context. The Seattle patients, enrolled during active infection, were followed longitudinally. V was shortened by 6 bases and J by 4 bases, with 12 bases between the two germline ends. Germline V gives CDR1 MDHEN, CDR2 SYDVKM. This CDR3 is 13 amino acids long. These data are taken from a study of blood T cell repertoires in COVID-19. About the research overall: T cells, B-cell-depleted T cells, or PBMCs supplied cDNA or gDNA.

In the original workflow: The authors estimated nucleated cell counts from reference gene primer amplification. Profiled with immunoSEQ multiplex PCR; TCRdb holds only in-frame clones, not every one. The D gene and trimming were derived from the DNA, and the V and J assignments and clone size from that table. In the table there are about 170,000 clones, roughly 86% of which are singletons. The gene calls are TRBV28 and TRBJ1-2; maybe TRBD1 (5 bases). This TCR was sampled from a woman aged 80 or older with COVID-19, enrolled during active disease. The specimen was peripheral blood. DNA of the CDR3: TGTGCCAGCAGAGGGGCCCGTGGCTATGGCTACACCTTC. It is translated as CASRGARGYGYTF.